The clone carrying this TCR beta chain was seen just once. The data are from a study of blood T cells in healthy people across ages. The length of the CDR3 is 15 residues. V lost 5 bases to trimming and J lost 5 bases, with 16 bases between them. Germline CDR1 MNHEY, CDR2 SVGEGT. Alongside a J-beta primer mix, a sample-barcoded 5' primer served in a second PCR lasting roughly 6 to 12 cycles. TCRdb itself ran the 5' RACE reads through MiXCR, one entry per CDR3 protein. The sample has around 1,600,000 distinct CDR3 sequences, 42% seen once. Sequencing was performed on blood. The TCR originated in a woman under 30 in good health. The genes are TRBV6-2 or TRBV6-3 and TRBJ2-1, with D possibly TRBD1 on 6 matching bases. The CDR3 DNA reads as TGTGCCAGCAGTCAGCCGGGACACCTGAACAATGAGCAGTTCTTC. This codes for CASSQPGHLNNEQFF.